A selection of T cell receptor beta chains follows, all from one sample in a study of patients and donors after allogeneic stem cell transplantation. TCRdb itself ran the RT-PCR reads through MiXCR, one entry per CDR3 protein. Here the sample spans about 160,000 distinct CDR3 sequences, roughly 22% being singletons. The sample taken for sequencing was blood, either unsorted or a sorted T cell fraction (not recorded which). All receptors come from a human donor who was either an allogeneic HSCT recipient or a stem cell or donor lymphocyte infusion donor (not recorded which). It is not recorded whose cells these are; they may come from a transplant donor. Both conserved end residues are part of each CDR3. The D gene is left open where the match is weak. Expanded clones get a size class; other rows say once, few or many, or leave the size out.

clone_size: few
d_call: .
j_call: TRBJ2-7
v_call: TRBV7-9
cdr3_aa: CASSLNWEQYF
cdr3_nt: TGTGCCAGCAGCTTAAATTGGGAGCAGTACTTC

clone_size: few
d_call: TRBD1
j_call: TRBJ1-1
v_call: TRBV27
cdr3_aa: CASGDRSTEAFF
cdr3_nt: TGTGCCAGCGGGGACAGGTCAACTGAAGCTTTCTTT

clone_size: few
d_call: .
j_call: TRBJ2-3
v_call: TRBV7-6
cdr3_aa: CASSPWTGGTDTQYF
cdr3_nt: TGTGCCAGCAGCCCGTGGACTGGAGGCACAGATACGCAGTATTTT

clone_size: few
d_call: .
j_call: TRBJ2-2
v_call: TRBV6-5
cdr3_aa: CASGQRGGNTGELFF
cdr3_nt: TGTGCCAGCGGGCAACGCGGTGGGAACACCGGGGAGCTGTTTTTT

clone_size: .
d_call: TRBD2
j_call: TRBJ2-1
v_call: TRBV12-3/TRBV12-4
cdr3_aa: CASSLRLAGGPGNEQFF
cdr3_nt: TGTGCCAGCAGTCTCCGACTAGCGGGGGGGCCTGGGAATGAGCAGTTCTTC

clone_size: .
d_call: .
j_call: TRBJ2-3
v_call: TRBV20-1
cdr3_aa: CSASSDFGTDTQYF
cdr3_nt: TGCAGTGCTAGCTCGGATTTCGGCACAGATACGCAGTATTTT

clone_size: .
d_call: .
j_call: TRBJ2-7
v_call: TRBV2
cdr3_aa: CASNGGGYEQYF
cdr3_nt: TGTGCCAGCAATGGGGGTGGCTACGAGCAGTACTTC

clone_size: .
d_call: .
j_call: TRBJ1-1
v_call: TRBV20-1
cdr3_aa: CSAKENRAMNTEAFF
cdr3_nt: TGCAGTGCCAAAGAAAACAGGGCCATGAACACTGAAGCTTTCTTT

clone_size: few
d_call: TRBD1
j_call: TRBJ2-3
v_call: TRBV27
cdr3_aa: CATYIPGQGADTQYF
cdr3_nt: TGTGCCACCTACATTCCGGGACAGGGTGCGGATACGCAGTATTTT

clone_size: .
d_call: TRBD1
j_call: TRBJ1-6
v_call: TRBV5-1
cdr3_aa: CASSTSGQGLTSYNSPLHF
cdr3_nt: TGCGCCAGCAGCACATCGGGACAGGGTTTAACGTCCTATAATTCACCCCTCCACTTT

clone_size: few
d_call: .
j_call: TRBJ1-2
v_call: TRBV4-1
cdr3_aa: CASSQLPGAFRVDGYTF
cdr3_nt: TGCGCCAGCAGCCAACTTCCCGGGGCCTTTAGGGTTGATGGCTACACCTTC

clone_size: .
d_call: .
j_call: TRBJ1-5
v_call: TRBV5-1
cdr3_aa: CASSLGGEKGQPQHF
cdr3_nt: TGCGCCAGCAGCTTGGGTGGGGAGAAGGGTCAGCCCCAGCATTTT

clone_size: .
d_call: .
j_call: TRBJ1-4
v_call: TRBV7-6
cdr3_aa: CASSGGLTNEKLFF
cdr3_nt: TGTGCCAGCAGCGGGGGACTGACTAATGAAAAACTGTTTTTT

clone_size: .
d_call: .
j_call: TRBJ2-5
v_call: TRBV13
cdr3_aa: CASSLNRAQETQYF
cdr3_nt: TGTGCCAGCAGCTTAAACAGGGCCCAAGAGACCCAGTACTTC

clone_size: .
d_call: .
j_call: TRBJ2-1
v_call: TRBV7-2
cdr3_aa: CASSFRPSYNEQFF
cdr3_nt: TGTGCCAGCAGTTTCCGGCCCTCCTACAATGAGCAGTTCTTC

clone_size: few
d_call: .
j_call: TRBJ1-2
v_call: TRBV9
cdr3_aa: CASSVDQINYGYTF
cdr3_nt: TGTGCCAGCAGCGTAGATCAGATAAACTATGGCTACACCTTC

clone_size: .
d_call: .
j_call: TRBJ1-2
v_call: TRBV20-1
cdr3_aa: CSAYYRVLDGYTF
cdr3_nt: TGCAGTGCCTACTACAGGGTTTTAGATGGCTACACCTTC

clone_size: few
d_call: TRBD2
j_call: TRBJ2-3
v_call: TRBV12-3/TRBV12-4
cdr3_aa: CASSLAGDSGDTQYF
cdr3_nt: TGTGCCAGCAGTTTGGCGGGGGATTCGGGAGATACGCAGTATTTT

clone_size: .
d_call: .
j_call: TRBJ2-2
v_call: TRBV7-9
cdr3_aa: CASSQLDGLENTGELFF
cdr3_nt: TGTGCCAGCAGCCAACTAGACGGACTGGAGAACACCGGGGAGCTGTTTTTT

clone_size: once
d_call: .
j_call: TRBJ2-1
v_call: TRBV10-2
cdr3_aa: CASSGSPTPDNEQFF
cdr3_nt: TGCGCCAGCAGCGGATCTCCTACCCCAGACAATGAGCAGTTCTTC

clone_size: .
d_call: .
j_call: TRBJ1-1
v_call: TRBV12-3/TRBV12-4
cdr3_aa: CASSSRPGGTEAFF
cdr3_nt: TGTGCCAGCTCATCCAGGCCTGGCGGCACTGAAGCTTTCTTT

clone_size: many
d_call: .
j_call: TRBJ1-2
v_call: TRBV14
cdr3_aa: CASSQAQFPNYGYTF
cdr3_nt: TGTGCCAGCAGCCAAGCACAGTTTCCTAACTATGGCTACACCTTC

clone_size: .
d_call: .
j_call: TRBJ1-1
v_call: TRBV12-3/TRBV12-4
cdr3_aa: CASCLSGLNTEAFF
cdr3_nt: TGTGCCAGCTGTTTATCAGGGTTGAACACTGAAGCTTTCTTT

clone_size: .
d_call: .
j_call: TRBJ1-5
v_call: TRBV27
cdr3_aa: CASSSRRWAAYSNQPQHF
cdr3_nt: TGTGCCAGCAGTAGCCGGCGCTGGGCAGCCTATAGCAATCAGCCCCAGCATTTT

clone_size: few
d_call: .
j_call: TRBJ2-1
v_call: TRBV20-1
cdr3_aa: CSASMDRSSTSEQFF
cdr3_nt: TGCAGTGCTAGCATGGATAGATCGAGTACAAGTGAGCAGTTCTTC

clone_size: .
d_call: TRBD1
j_call: TRBJ1-1
v_call: TRBV2
cdr3_aa: CAISGTDFSYTEAFF
cdr3_nt: TGTGCCATCTCCGGGACAGACTTTTCTTACACTGAAGCTTTCTTT

clone_size: .
d_call: .
j_call: TRBJ2-5
v_call: TRBV3-1
cdr3_aa: CASSQTMETQYF
cdr3_nt: TGTGCCAGCAGCCAGACCATGGAGACCCAGTACTTC

clone_size: .
d_call: .
j_call: TRBJ1-2
v_call: TRBV11-2
cdr3_aa: CASSLDAGVPGYTF
cdr3_nt: TGTGCCAGCAGCTTAGATGCGGGGGTTCCTGGCTACACCTTC

clone_size: .
d_call: TRBD2
j_call: TRBJ2-1
v_call: TRBV11-2
cdr3_aa: CASSLDTAGGLNEQFF
cdr3_nt: TGTGCCAGCAGCTTAGATACGGCGGGGGGGCTCAATGAGCAGTTCTTC

clone_size: .
d_call: .
j_call: TRBJ2-1
v_call: TRBV6-2/TRBV6-3
cdr3_aa: CASSLKPSSYNEQFF
cdr3_nt: TGTGCCAGCAGCCTTAAACCGAGCTCCTACAATGAGCAGTTCTTC

clone_size: few
d_call: .
j_call: TRBJ2-3
v_call: TRBV29-1
cdr3_aa: CSVGTAHDTDTQYF
cdr3_nt: TGCAGCGTTGGGACCGCCCATGACACAGATACGCAGTATTTT

clone_size: .
d_call: .
j_call: TRBJ2-1
v_call: TRBV29-1
cdr3_aa: CSVEDHRSSYNEQFF
cdr3_nt: TGCAGCGTTGAAGATCATAGGAGCTCCTACAATGAGCAGTTCTTC

clone_size: few
d_call: .
j_call: TRBJ1-5
v_call: TRBV21-1
cdr3_aa: CASSTQKEIYRGRCNQPQHF
cdr3_nt: TGTGCCAGCAGCACGCAAAAAGAAATCTACAGGGGTAGGTGCAATCAGCCCCAGCATTTT

clone_size: few
d_call: TRBD1
j_call: TRBJ2-3
v_call: TRBV11-3
cdr3_aa: CASSLGDRASADTQYF
cdr3_nt: TGTGCCAGCAGCTTAGGGGACAGGGCGTCCGCAGATACGCAGTATTTT

clone_size: .
d_call: .
j_call: TRBJ2-1
v_call: TRBV15
cdr3_aa: CATSRVVANEQFF
cdr3_nt: TGTGCCACCAGCAGAGTGGTGGCCAATGAGCAGTTCTTC

clone_size: .
d_call: .
j_call: TRBJ2-7
v_call: TRBV27
cdr3_aa: CASTSRVRGVQYF
cdr3_nt: TGTGCCAGCACCTCTAGGGTCAGGGGTGTGCAGTACTTC

clone_size: .
d_call: TRBD1
j_call: TRBJ1-3
v_call: TRBV5-1
cdr3_aa: CASKEQGADTIYF
cdr3_nt: TGCGCCAGCAAAGAACAGGGGGCGGACACCATATATTTT

clone_size: .
d_call: .
j_call: TRBJ1-4
v_call: TRBV12-3/TRBV12-4
cdr3_aa: CASSFDRLNEKLFF
cdr3_nt: TGTGCCAGCAGTTTCGACAGGCTTAATGAAAAACTGTTTTTT

clone_size: few
d_call: .
j_call: TRBJ2-3
v_call: TRBV12-3/TRBV12-4
cdr3_aa: CASSFMTTDTQYF
cdr3_nt: TGTGCCAGCAGTTTCATGACGACCGATACGCAGTATTTT

clone_size: many
d_call: TRBD1
j_call: TRBJ1-2
v_call: TRBV14
cdr3_aa: CASSQESQGVRYGYTF
cdr3_nt: TGTGCCAGCAGCCAAGAATCACAGGGGGTGAGATATGGCTACACCTTC

clone_size: few
d_call: .
j_call: TRBJ1-1
v_call: TRBV20-1
cdr3_aa: CSASQTGGNTEAFF
cdr3_nt: TGCAGTGCTAGCCAAACCGGAGGGAACACTGAAGCTTTCTTT

clone_size: .
d_call: .
j_call: TRBJ2-1
v_call: TRBV2
cdr3_aa: CASSDERNEQFF
cdr3_nt: TGTGCCAGCAGTGACGAGAGGAATGAGCAGTTCTTC

clone_size: few
d_call: .
j_call: TRBJ2-5
v_call: TRBV5-1
cdr3_aa: CASSLAQGFGETQYF
cdr3_nt: TGCGCCAGCAGCTTGGCCCAAGGGTTTGGAGAGACCCAGTACTTC

clone_size: few
d_call: .
j_call: TRBJ2-7
v_call: TRBV3-1
cdr3_aa: CASSQDRVQQYF
cdr3_nt: TGTGCCAGCAGCCAAGACAGGGTACAGCAGTACTTC

clone_size: .
d_call: .
j_call: TRBJ2-7
v_call: TRBV20-1
cdr3_aa: CSAQTPDSSYEQYF
cdr3_nt: TGCAGTGCTCAGACCCCGGACAGCTCCTACGAGCAGTACTTC

clone_size: few
d_call: TRBD1
j_call: TRBJ2-3
v_call: TRBV20-1
cdr3_aa: CSASVGTGLEVESTDTQYF
cdr3_nt: TGCAGTGCTAGCGTAGGGACAGGCCTGGAGGTAGAGAGCACAGATACGCAGTATTTT

clone_size: .
d_call: .
j_call: TRBJ1-5
v_call: TRBV4-2
cdr3_aa: CASSQDKGQPQHF
cdr3_nt: TGTGCCAGCAGCCAAGATAAGGGTCAGCCCCAGCATTTT

clone_size: few
d_call: .
j_call: TRBJ1-1
v_call: TRBV9
cdr3_aa: CASSARVMNTEAFF
cdr3_nt: TGTGCCAGCAGCGCTAGGGTGATGAACACTGAAGCTTTCTTT

clone_size: few
d_call: .
j_call: TRBJ2-1
v_call: TRBV28
cdr3_aa: CASSAPGSSYNEQFF
cdr3_nt: TGTGCCAGCAGCGCCCCGGGGTCCTCCTACAATGAGCAGTTCTTC

clone_size: few
d_call: .
j_call: TRBJ1-3
v_call: TRBV12-3/TRBV12-4
cdr3_aa: CASSSLASGNTIYF
cdr3_nt: TGTGCCAGCAGCAGTCTAGCATCTGGAAACACCATATATTTT

clone_size: .
d_call: .
j_call: TRBJ1-1
v_call: TRBV5-1
cdr3_aa: CASSARQGLTEAFF
cdr3_nt: TGCGCCAGCAGCGCGCGGCAGGGATTGACTGAAGCTTTCTTT

clone_size: few
d_call: .
j_call: TRBJ1-1
v_call: TRBV10-3
cdr3_aa: CAIRAGKVDTEAFF
cdr3_nt: TGTGCCATCAGGGCAGGAAAGGTGGACACTGAAGCTTTCTTT

clone_size: .
d_call: TRBD2
j_call: TRBJ2-7
v_call: TRBV10-3
cdr3_aa: CAISYTRLAGTDEQYF
cdr3_nt: TGTGCCATCAGCTACACGAGACTAGCGGGAACCGACGAGCAGTACTTC

clone_size: .
d_call: .
j_call: TRBJ2-3
v_call: TRBV12-3/TRBV12-4
cdr3_aa: CASSPHQGVQYF
cdr3_nt: TGTGCCAGCAGCCCCCACCAAGGGGTGCAGTATTTT

clone_size: many
d_call: TRBD1
j_call: TRBJ1-4
v_call: TRBV4-3
cdr3_aa: CASSQEGQGVEKLFF
cdr3_nt: TGCGCCAGCAGCCAAGAGGGGCAGGGGGTTGAAAAACTGTTTTTT